What follows describes a single TCR beta chain. The sample comes from a study of shared clonotypes between healthy human individuals. CDR1 is SGHAT and CDR2 is FQNNGV in the germline V gene. CDR3 length equals 13 residues. V was clipped by 5 bases and J by 9 bases, with 16 bases between them. From CD4+ cells came CD45RA+ naive and CD45RA-negative memory subsets. An even split of each subset's genomic DNA across several immunoSEQ plates was performed. Here immunoSEQ multiplex PCR was the method, and the copy in TCRdb shows in-frame clones only, minus some. Among around 2.5 million clones, 80% to 95% were seen once, and the ten largest hold 0.35% to 0.45%.

The chain links TRBV11-2 to TRBJ1-1; D is unclear. This TCR derives from a young man in good health. Some clones in this sample may be carry-over from other donors' samples. Sequenced input: naive CD4+ T cells from PBMCs. Subset defined: CD45RA+ positively selected. As DNA, the CDR3 is TGTGCCAGCAGCCCGCGACTAATTCAAAAAGCTTTCTTT. Encoded protein: CASSPRLIQKAFF.